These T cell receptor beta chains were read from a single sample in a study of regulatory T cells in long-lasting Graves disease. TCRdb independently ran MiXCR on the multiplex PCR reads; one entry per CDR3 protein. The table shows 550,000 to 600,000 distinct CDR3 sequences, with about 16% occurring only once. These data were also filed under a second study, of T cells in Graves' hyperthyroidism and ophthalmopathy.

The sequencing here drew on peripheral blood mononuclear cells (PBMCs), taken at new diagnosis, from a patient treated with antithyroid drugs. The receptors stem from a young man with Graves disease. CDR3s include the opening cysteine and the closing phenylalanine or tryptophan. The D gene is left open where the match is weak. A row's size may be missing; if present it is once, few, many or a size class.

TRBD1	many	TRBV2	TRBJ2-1	CASTGDRYNEQFF	TGTGCCAGCACTGGGGACAGGTACAATGAGCAGTTCTTC
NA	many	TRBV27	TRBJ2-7	CASSLLGGLYEQYF	TGTGCCAGCAGTTTACTGGGTGGGCTCTACGAGCAGTACTTC
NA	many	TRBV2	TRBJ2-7	CASRTGVTSYEQYF	TGTGCCAGCAGGACGGGAGTCACCTCCTACGAGCAGTACTTC
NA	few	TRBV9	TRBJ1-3	CASSEGSTWAGGISGNTIYF	TGTGCCAGCAGCGAGGGGTCTACCTGGGCAGGCGGGATCTCTGGAAACACCATATATTTT
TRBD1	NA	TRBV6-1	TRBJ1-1	CASSTGTADTEAFF	TGTGCCAGCAGCACCGGGACAGCGGACACTGAAGCTTTCTTT
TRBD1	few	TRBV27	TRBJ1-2	CASRTDRGAGYTF	TGTGCCAGCAGGACTGACAGGGGGGCTGGCTACACCTTC
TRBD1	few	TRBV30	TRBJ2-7	CAWSAGGGPTGGEQYF	TGTGCCTGGAGTGCAGGGGGCGGTCCGACCGGGGGTGAGCAGTACTTC
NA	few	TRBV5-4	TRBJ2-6	CAAWGANVLTF	TGTGCCGCCTGGGGGGCCAACGTCCTGACTTTC
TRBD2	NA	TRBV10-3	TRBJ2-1	CAISEGASGALNEQFF	TGTGCCATCAGTGAGGGCGCTAGCGGGGCTTTGAATGAGCAGTTCTTC
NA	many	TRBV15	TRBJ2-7	CATSRDLDRLEQYF	TGTGCCACCAGCAGAGATCTTGACCGTCTCGAGCAGTACTTC
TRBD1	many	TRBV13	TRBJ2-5	CASSFRQGRETQYF	TGTGCCAGCAGCTTCCGACAGGGCAGGGAGACCCAGTACTTC
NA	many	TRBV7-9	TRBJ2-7	CASSSHQSSSYEQYF	TGTGCCAGCAGCTCGCACCAGTCTAGCTCCTACGAGCAGTACTTC
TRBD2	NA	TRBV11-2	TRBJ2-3	CASSPRGRAPDTQYF	TGTGCCAGTAGTCCTCGCGGGAGGGCCCCAGATACGCAGTATTTT
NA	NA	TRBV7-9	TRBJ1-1	CASSFSSWGNTEAFF	TGTGCCAGCAGCTTTTCAAGTTGGGGGAACACTGAAGCTTTCTTT
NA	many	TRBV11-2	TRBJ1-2	CASSSGRRGIYGYTF	TGTGCCAGCAGCTCGGGACGGAGGGGAATCTATGGCTACACCTTC
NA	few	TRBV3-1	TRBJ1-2	CASSQEGREHGYTF	TGTGCCAGCAGCCAAGAGGGCAGGGAGCATGGCTACACCTTC
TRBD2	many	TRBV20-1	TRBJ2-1	CSARDGGRAVNEQFF	TGCAGTGCTAGAGATGGCGGGAGGGCCGTAAATGAGCAGTTCTTC
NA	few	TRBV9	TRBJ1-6	CASSGLLRSPLHF	TGTGCCAGCAGCGGCTTACTAAGGTCACCCCTCCACTTT
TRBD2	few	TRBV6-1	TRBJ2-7	CASSEEGTSIF	TGTGCCAGCAGTGAAGAAGGGACTAGTATTTTC